This T cell receptor (beta chain) was recorded in a study of cytomegalovirus exposure and HLA in healthy donors. About the research overall: Later analysis reported that the 110 or so validation repertoires shared the platform of the 600 to 750 first-cohort repertoires.

The CDR3 is made up of 17 amino acids. Germline V gene data show CDR1 as MNHEY and CDR2 as SMNVEV (reference sequence). V lost 3 bases and J lost 8; bases outside the gene matches: 8. On this clone itself: Its antigen is not identified.

The method was immunoSEQ multiplex PCR; TCRdb's version includes in-frame clones alone and lacks a portion of them. In the table there are fewer than 200,000 clones, about 85% of which are singletons. Findings and limits, study-wide: The study designated about 180 TCR beta chains cytomegalovirus-associated. Testing in vitro showed three CMV-associated chains specific for CMV antigens. Most observed TCR sequences were rare, whereas some public TCRs were detected in many donors.

This TCR came from a man aged 18 to 30 in good health and CMV-seropositive. The chain has TRBV27 and TRBJ2-1; 15 bases fit TRBD2. Sequencing input: PBMCs. CDR3 in DNA: TGTGCCAGCAGTTTTGGACTAGCGGGGGGGCTAGTCCATGAGCAGTTCTTC. It specifies CASSFGLAGGLVHEQFF.